This TCR beta chain comes out of a study of blood T cell repertoires in COVID-19. Germline V CDR1 and CDR2: KGHSH, LQKENI. The CDR3 totals 16 residues. V shed 2 bases and J 0 bases; nucleotides not matched to a gene: 6. Generated by immunoSEQ multiplex PCR, the TCRdb table keeps only in-frame clones and is missing some. The sample includes about 300,000 clones, approximately 90% of them seen just once. This clone was seen once. This TCR was sampled from a woman aged 45-60 years with COVID-19, enrolled during active disease. Sequenced input: peripheral blood. The chain is built from TRBV18 and TRBJ2-7; 8 bases align to TRBD1. CDR3 in amino acids: CASSPFQTGDSYEQYF. CDR3 bases: TGTGCCAGCTCACCATTCCAGACAGGGGACTCCTACGAGCAGTACTTC.